The next 4 T cell receptor beta chains were all read from a single sample in a study of T cell responses to AZD1222 COVID-19 vaccine. The method was immunoSEQ multiplex PCR; TCRdb's version includes in-frame clones alone and lacks a portion of them. The table records a few hundred thousand clones, approximately 95% of them present only once. Source: peripheral blood, taken on day 0 of AZD1222 vaccination. Source of these receptors: an adult in good health.

The rearrangement uses TRBV10-3 and TRBJ2-1, with TRBD2 identical over 10 bases. The CDR3 sequence is 16 residues long. From germline, CDR1 is ENHRY and CDR2 SYGVKD. With 0 bases clipped from V and 2 bases from J, the junction kept 1 base outside the gene matches. The chain's CDR3 is CAISESSGGAYNEQFF. In DNA form, the CDR3 reads TGTGCCATCAGTGAGTCAAGCGGGGGGGCCTACAATGAGCAGTTCTTC.

The rearrangement joins TRBV6-1 to TRBJ1-5; 8 positions match TRBD1. Germline V gene lookup returns CDR1 MNHNS and CDR2 SASEGT. The V segment lost 0 bases and the J segment 3 bases; nucleotides outside the gene matches: 13. The CDR3 is 19 amino acids. As DNA, the CDR3 is TGTGCCAGCAGTGAAGCGCGGGACAGGTCATCTAGGGACAATCAGCCCCAGCATTTT. This gives the protein CASSEARDRSSRDNQPQHF.

The rearrangement joins TRBV11-2 to TRBJ1-1; 7 bases are a match to TRBD1. Germline V gene sequence: CDR1 SGHAT, CDR2 FQNNGV. This CDR3 is built from 15 residues. The junction had 8 bases not matched to a gene; V was cut back by 4 bases and J by 3 bases. The DNA for the CDR3 is TGTGCCAGCAGCTCCCTAAGGGGGCGGTACACTGAAGCTTTCTTT. Residues: CASSSLRGRYTEAFF.

This chain uses TRBV9 with TRBJ1-1; D remains unclear. Trimming removed 0 bases at V and 0 bases at J, with 12 bases between. Germline V CDR1 and CDR2: SGDLS, YYNGEE. The CDR3 sequence is 16 residues long. The CDR3 reads CASSVGRGGLNTEAFF. CDR3 in DNA: TGTGCCAGCAGCGTAGGGAGAGGAGGGCTGAACACTGAAGCTTTCTTT.